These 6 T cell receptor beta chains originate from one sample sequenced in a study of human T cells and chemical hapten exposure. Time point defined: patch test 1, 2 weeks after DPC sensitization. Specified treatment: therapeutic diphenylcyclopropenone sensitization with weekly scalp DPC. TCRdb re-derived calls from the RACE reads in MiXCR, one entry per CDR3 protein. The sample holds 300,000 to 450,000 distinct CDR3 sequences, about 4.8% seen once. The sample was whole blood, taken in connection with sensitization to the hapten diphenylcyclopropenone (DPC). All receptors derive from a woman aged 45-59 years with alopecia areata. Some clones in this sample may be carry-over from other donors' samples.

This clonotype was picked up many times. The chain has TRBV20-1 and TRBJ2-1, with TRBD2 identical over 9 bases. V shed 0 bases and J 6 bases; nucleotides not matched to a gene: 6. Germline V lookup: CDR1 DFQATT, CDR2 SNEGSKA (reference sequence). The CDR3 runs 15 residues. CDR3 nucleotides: TGCAGTGCTAGAGATGCGCGGGGGGGTTCCAATGAGCAGTTCTTC. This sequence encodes CSARDARGGSNEQFF.

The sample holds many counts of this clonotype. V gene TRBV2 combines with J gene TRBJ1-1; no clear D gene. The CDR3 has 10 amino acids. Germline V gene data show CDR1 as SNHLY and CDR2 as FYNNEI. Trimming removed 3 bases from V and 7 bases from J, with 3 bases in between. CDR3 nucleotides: TGTGCCAGCAGTGAGAGTGAAGCTTTCTTT. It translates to CASSESEAFF.

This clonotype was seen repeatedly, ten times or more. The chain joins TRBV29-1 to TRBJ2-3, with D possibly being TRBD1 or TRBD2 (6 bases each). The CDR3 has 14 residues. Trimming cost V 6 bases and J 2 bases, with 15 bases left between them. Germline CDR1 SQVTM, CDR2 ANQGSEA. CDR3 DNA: TGCAGCGTAGCCCTTTGGGGGGCCACAGATACGCAGTATTTT. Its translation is CSVALWGATDTQYF.

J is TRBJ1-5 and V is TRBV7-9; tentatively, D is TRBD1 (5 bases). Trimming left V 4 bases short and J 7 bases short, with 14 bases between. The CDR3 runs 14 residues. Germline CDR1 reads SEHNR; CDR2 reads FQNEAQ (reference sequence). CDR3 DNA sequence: TGTGCCAGCAGCTGGAATGGGAGGGACCAGCCCCAGCATTTT. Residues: CASSWNGRDQPQHF.

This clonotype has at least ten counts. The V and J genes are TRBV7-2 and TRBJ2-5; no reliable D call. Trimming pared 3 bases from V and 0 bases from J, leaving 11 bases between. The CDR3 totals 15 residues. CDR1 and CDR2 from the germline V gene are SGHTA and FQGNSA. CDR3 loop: CASSFTAEYQETQYF. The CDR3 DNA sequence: TGTGCCAGCAGCTTCACCGCCGAGTACCAAGAGACCCAGTACTTC.

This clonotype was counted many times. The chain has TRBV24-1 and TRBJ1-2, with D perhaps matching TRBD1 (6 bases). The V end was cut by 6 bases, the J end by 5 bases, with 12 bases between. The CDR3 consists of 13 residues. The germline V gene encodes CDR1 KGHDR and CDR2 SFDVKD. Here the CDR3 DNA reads TGTGCCACCAGTAGCGGGACACCTTATGGCTACACCTTC. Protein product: CATSSGTPYGYTF.